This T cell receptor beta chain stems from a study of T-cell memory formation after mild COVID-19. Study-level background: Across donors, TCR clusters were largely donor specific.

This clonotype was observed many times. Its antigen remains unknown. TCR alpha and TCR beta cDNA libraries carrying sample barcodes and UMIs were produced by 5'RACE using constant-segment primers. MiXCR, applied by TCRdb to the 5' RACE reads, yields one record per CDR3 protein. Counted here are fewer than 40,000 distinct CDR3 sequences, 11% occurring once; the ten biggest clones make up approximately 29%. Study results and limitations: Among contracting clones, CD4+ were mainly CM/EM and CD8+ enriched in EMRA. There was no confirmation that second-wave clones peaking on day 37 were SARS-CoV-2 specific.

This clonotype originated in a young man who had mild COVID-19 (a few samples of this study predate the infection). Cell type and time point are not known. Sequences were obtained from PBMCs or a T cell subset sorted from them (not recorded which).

The CDR3 sequence: CASSVATPGPYGYTF. CDR3 bases: TGTGCCAGCAGCGTGGCCACCCCCGGGCCCTATGGCTACACCTTC. V is TRBV9 and J is TRBJ1-2, with unresolved D. V lost 2 bases and J lost 4, with 15 bases in between. The CDR3 totals 15 residues. Germline loops: CDR1 SGDLS, CDR2 YYNGEE.